The clone carrying this T cell receptor beta chain appeared a few times. Its antigen is undetermined. TCRdb passed the 5' RACE reads through MiXCR, listing each CDR3 protein once. Found here are 500,000 to 600,000 distinct CDR3 sequences, 22% of them singletons; the top ten hold 0.91%. The ends were cut back, 7 bases at V and 2 bases at J, with 15 bases in the middle. This CDR3 comprises 15 residues. Per the germline V gene, CDR1 is SNHLY and CDR2 is FYNNEI. This sample is part of a study of identical twins. Notes on the study in general: Within beta out-of-frame sequences, the excess sharing observed between twins was weaker.

All donors were healthy, and all were Caucasian. These data were also reused for a study on T cells expressing NK-cell markers. Per that study: In five or six donors, dominant CD3+CD56+NKG2C+ clonotypes ranked among the top 10 CD8+ clonotypes. HCMV specificity of the expanded NKG2C+ T cell clones was not established.

Specimen: CD4+ T cells sorted from blood. The source of this sequence is a woman in her late teens or twenties in good health. The chain links TRBV2 to TRBJ1-5; unclear D gene. The DNA for the CDR3 is TGTGCCAGCACCCGATTGGGGAATGGCAATCAGCCCCAGCATTTT. Translating it yields CASTRLGNGNQPQHF.